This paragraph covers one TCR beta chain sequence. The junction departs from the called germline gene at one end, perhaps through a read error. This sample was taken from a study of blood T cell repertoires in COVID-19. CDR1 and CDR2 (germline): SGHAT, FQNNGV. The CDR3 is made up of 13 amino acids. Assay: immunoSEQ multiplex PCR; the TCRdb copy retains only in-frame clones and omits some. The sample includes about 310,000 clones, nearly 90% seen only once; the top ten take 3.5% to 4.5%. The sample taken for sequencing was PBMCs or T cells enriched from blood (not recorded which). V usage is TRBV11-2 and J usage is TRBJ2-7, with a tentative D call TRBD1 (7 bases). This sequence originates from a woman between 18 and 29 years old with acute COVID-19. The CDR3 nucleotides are TGTGCCAGCAGCTTAGTAGGTACAGGGGAGGCCACCTTC. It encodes CASSLVGTGEATF.